These T cell receptor beta chains were read from a single sample in a study of glioma-infiltrating T cells after dendritic cell vaccination. Repertoires were generated with immunoSEQ multiplex PCR, while TCRdb's copy carries only in-frame clones and drops some. The table records some 87,000 clones, about 84% of them present only once. The sample consisted of blood, taken before dendritic cell vaccination. The receptors shown here come from a human donor with glioblastoma. Each CDR3 is given with its conserved first and last residue. The order of the fields is clone size, J gene, V gene, D gene, CDR3 DNA, CDR3 protein. The D gene is left open where the match is weak. For some rows the clone size is stated as once, few or many, or as a class when expanded; others skip it.

abundance: .
j_gene: TRBJ2-1
v_gene: TRBV19
d_gene: TRBD1
CDR3nt: TGTGCCAGTAGAAACCACGGCCAACAGGGGGCGCCCGAGCAGTTCTTC
CDR3aa: CASRNHGQQGAPEQFF

abundance: .
j_gene: TRBJ1-2
v_gene: TRBV7-2
d_gene: .
CDR3nt: TGTGCCAGCAACTCGTTAGGGGTTGGCTATGGCTACACCTTC
CDR3aa: CASNSLGVGYGYTF

abundance: .
j_gene: TRBJ2-7
v_gene: TRBV6-1
d_gene: TRBD1
CDR3nt: TGTGCCAGCATCAGACAGGGCTCTTACGAGCAGTACTTC
CDR3aa: CASIRQGSYEQYF

abundance: .
j_gene: TRBJ2-1
v_gene: TRBV19
d_gene: TRBD2
CDR3nt: TGTGTCCCGGGTGAGCGGGAGGTCACTGGGGAGCAGTTCTTC
CDR3aa: CVPGEREVTGEQFF

abundance: .
j_gene: TRBJ2-7
v_gene: TRBV5-1
d_gene: TRBD1
CDR3nt: TGCGCCAGCAGCTTGGAGGGACAGGGGGCTAACGAGCAGTACTTC
CDR3aa: CASSLEGQGANEQYF

abundance: .
j_gene: TRBJ1-1
v_gene: TRBV13
d_gene: .
CDR3nt: TGTGCCAGCAGCCCCCTCGGACACCTTGAAGCTTTCTTT
CDR3aa: CASSPLGHLEAFF

abundance: .
j_gene: TRBJ1-6
v_gene: TRBV6-5
d_gene: TRBD1
CDR3nt: TGTGCCAGCATGGAGACAGGGGGCAACAATTCACCCCTCCACTTT
CDR3aa: CASMETGGNNSPLHF

abundance: .
j_gene: TRBJ2-7
v_gene: TRBV11-3
d_gene: .
CDR3nt: TGTGCCAGCAGCTTAGACCTCTCCTACGAGCAGTACTTC
CDR3aa: CASSLDLSYEQYF

abundance: .
j_gene: TRBJ1-2
v_gene: TRBV14
d_gene: TRBD1
CDR3nt: TGTGCCAGCAGCCACCTGGACAGGGGGTTCTATGGCTACACCTTC
CDR3aa: CASSHLDRGFYGYTF

abundance: .
j_gene: TRBJ2-5
v_gene: TRBV2
d_gene: .
CDR3nt: TGTGCCAGCAGTGAAGGTTATACCCCTGAGGAGACCCAGTACTTC
CDR3aa: CASSEGYTPEETQYF

abundance: once
j_gene: TRBJ1-6
v_gene: TRBV5-6
d_gene: .
CDR3nt: TGTGCCAGCAGCTTGCGGAGGGTGGCCTATAATTCACCCCTCCACTTT
CDR3aa: CASSLRRVAYNSPLHF

abundance: once
j_gene: TRBJ2-2
v_gene: TRBV5-1
d_gene: .
CDR3nt: TGCGCCAGCAGCTCGGACAGAGCCGGGGAGCTGTTTTTT
CDR3aa: CASSSDRAGELFF

abundance: .
j_gene: TRBJ1-1
v_gene: TRBV27
d_gene: .
CDR3nt: TGTGCCAGCAGGCGCGAGTTTTCGGGGAACACTGAAGCTTTCTTT
CDR3aa: CASRREFSGNTEAFF

abundance: .
j_gene: TRBJ2-7
v_gene: TRBV5-1
d_gene: .
CDR3nt: TGCGCCAGCAGCTTGCGGGAAGGCTACGAGCAGTACTTC
CDR3aa: CASSLREGYEQYF

abundance: .
j_gene: TRBJ1-6
v_gene: TRBV2
d_gene: TRBD1
CDR3nt: TGTGCCAGCAATCGGGACAGGGGGTTGACGGGATCACCCCTCCACTTT
CDR3aa: CASNRDRGLTGSPLHF

abundance: .
j_gene: TRBJ2-1
v_gene: TRBV27
d_gene: .
CDR3nt: TGTGCCAGCAGTTTAGTGTCAGGGGTGGATGAGCAGTTCTTC
CDR3aa: CASSLVSGVDEQFF

abundance: .
j_gene: TRBJ1-1
v_gene: TRBV5-8
d_gene: .
CDR3nt: TGTGCCAGCAGCTTGGGCTATCGCAACACTGAAGCTTTCTTT
CDR3aa: CASSLGYRNTEAFF

abundance: .
j_gene: TRBJ2-3
v_gene: TRBV5-1
d_gene: TRBD2
CDR3nt: TGCGCCAGCAGCGATCGAGCGGGGGGAGATACGCAGTATTTT
CDR3aa: CASSDRAGGDTQYF

abundance: .
j_gene: TRBJ2-7
v_gene: TRBV15
d_gene: .
CDR3nt: TGTGCCACCAGCGATGTCCCCGTGAGCTACGAGCAGTACTTC
CDR3aa: CATSDVPVSYEQYF

abundance: .
j_gene: TRBJ2-7
v_gene: TRBV6-5
d_gene: TRBD2
CDR3nt: TGTGCCAGCAGAGATCCCGGGACTAGCGGACGCGGGTACTTC
CDR3aa: CASRDPGTSGRGYF

abundance: once
j_gene: TRBJ2-1
v_gene: TRBV19
d_gene: TRBD2
CDR3nt: TGTGCCAGTAGTCTCTGGACTAGCGAGTTTGAGCAGTTCTTC
CDR3aa: CASSLWTSEFEQFF

abundance: .
j_gene: TRBJ2-7
v_gene: TRBV25-1
d_gene: .
CDR3nt: TGTGCCAGCGGGGGGTACGAGCAGTACTTC
CDR3aa: CASGGYEQYF

abundance: .
j_gene: TRBJ2-5
v_gene: TRBV7-2
d_gene: .
CDR3nt: TGTGCCAGCAGCCGGTCGGGGGAGACCCAGTACTTC
CDR3aa: CASSRSGETQYF

abundance: few
j_gene: TRBJ1-2
v_gene: TRBV19
d_gene: .
CDR3nt: TGTGCCAGTACGGGGAGCTGGTATGGCTACACCTTC
CDR3aa: CASTGSWYGYTF

abundance: few
j_gene: TRBJ1-1
v_gene: TRBV5-4
d_gene: .
CDR3nt: TGTGCCAGCAGCTTGGCGGGGGGAGGAACTGAAGCTTTCTTT
CDR3aa: CASSLAGGGTEAFF

abundance: .
j_gene: TRBJ2-7
v_gene: TRBV9
d_gene: TRBD2
CDR3nt: TGTGCCAGCAGCTCGGGACTAGCGTTATCCTACGAGCAGTACTTC
CDR3aa: CASSSGLALSYEQYF

abundance: .
j_gene: TRBJ1-5
v_gene: TRBV12-5
d_gene: .
CDR3nt: TGTGCTAGTGGTTTGGGCTCAGGGGTTCAGCCCCAGCATTTT
CDR3aa: CASGLGSGVQPQHF

abundance: .
j_gene: TRBJ2-6
v_gene: TRBV27
d_gene: .
CDR3nt: TGTGCCAGCAGTTTTAACGGGTACTCTGGGGCCAACGTCCTGACTTTC
CDR3aa: CASSFNGYSGANVLTF

abundance: .
j_gene: TRBJ1-6
v_gene: TRBV7-2
d_gene: .
CDR3nt: TGTGCCAGCAGCGCGCCCGGGTTCGATTCACCCCTCCACTTT
CDR3aa: CASSAPGFDSPLHF

abundance: .
j_gene: TRBJ1-2
v_gene: TRBV10-3
d_gene: TRBD1
CDR3nt: TGTGCCATCCGGGACAGGGGGCTTTCTAACTATGGCTACACCTTC
CDR3aa: CAIRDRGLSNYGYTF

abundance: .
j_gene: TRBJ2-5
v_gene: TRBV19
d_gene: TRBD1
CDR3nt: TGTGCCAGTAGTATGGGACAGGGAGGCGGGGAGACCCAGTACTTC
CDR3aa: CASSMGQGGGETQYF

abundance: .
j_gene: TRBJ2-3
v_gene: TRBV10-1
d_gene: .
CDR3nt: TGCGCCAGCAGTGGGCCGGGACTGACGGGAGAGGCAGATACGCAGTATTTT
CDR3aa: CASSGPGLTGEADTQYF

abundance: .
j_gene: TRBJ1-2
v_gene: TRBV12-2
d_gene: .
CDR3nt: TGTGCAAGTCGTAGGGACAGGCCTACCCTTAACTATGGCTACACCTTC
CDR3aa: CASRRDRPTLNYGYTF

abundance: .
j_gene: TRBJ2-3
v_gene: TRBV19
d_gene: .
CDR3nt: TGTGCCAGTAGTAGACCACGAGGGCTGAACACAGATACGCAGTATTTT
CDR3aa: CASSRPRGLNTDTQYF

abundance: .
j_gene: TRBJ1-4
v_gene: TRBV7-3
d_gene: TRBD1
CDR3nt: TGTGCCAGCAGCTTGGACAGGCGGACTAATGAAAAACTGTTTTTT
CDR3aa: CASSLDRRTNEKLFF

abundance: .
j_gene: TRBJ2-2
v_gene: TRBV2
d_gene: .
CDR3nt: TGTGCCAGCAGTGAATGGGGGCTGCGAACCGGGGAGCTGTTTTTT
CDR3aa: CASSEWGLRTGELFF

abundance: .
j_gene: TRBJ1-2
v_gene: TRBV10-3
d_gene: .
CDR3nt: TGTGCCATCAGTGTGGAGAGCAACTATGGCTACACCTTC
CDR3aa: CAISVESNYGYTF

abundance: .
j_gene: TRBJ1-4
v_gene: TRBV7-2
d_gene: .
CDR3nt: TGTGCCAGCAGCAAGGGTGGGAGTTCTAATGAAAAACTGTTTTTT
CDR3aa: CASSKGGSSNEKLFF

abundance: .
j_gene: TRBJ1-6
v_gene: TRBV7-2
d_gene: .
CDR3nt: TGTGCCAGCAGCTTATCCGGTTCACCCCTCCACTTT
CDR3aa: CASSLSGSPLHF

abundance: .
j_gene: TRBJ2-1
v_gene: TRBV11-2
d_gene: .
CDR3nt: TGTGCCAGCAGCGGGGGGGCTTTGGAGAGCTCCTACAATGAGCAGTTCTTC
CDR3aa: CASSGGALESSYNEQFF

abundance: .
j_gene: TRBJ2-1
v_gene: TRBV11-3
d_gene: .
CDR3nt: TGTGCCAGCAGCTTACAGAACAATGAGCAGTTCTTC
CDR3aa: CASSLQNNEQFF

abundance: once
j_gene: TRBJ1-5
v_gene: TRBV9
d_gene: TRBD1
CDR3nt: TGTGCCAGCAGCTCCAGCCCGTGGGGACAGGGGGCCAAGAGCAATCAGCCCCAGCATTTT
CDR3aa: CASSSSPWGQGAKSNQPQHF

abundance: once
j_gene: TRBJ2-7
v_gene: TRBV2
d_gene: .
CDR3nt: TGTGCCAGCAGTGAACCTAAAGAAAGGGTGAGGGAGCCCCACCACGAGCAGTACTTC
CDR3aa: CASSEPKERVREPHHEQYF

abundance: .
j_gene: TRBJ1-5
v_gene: TRBV10-3
d_gene: .
CDR3nt: TGTGCCATCAGTGATAGTAGAACCGCGATAGAGACCCAGCATTTT
CDR3aa: CAISDSRTAIETQHF

abundance: .
j_gene: TRBJ2-7
v_gene: TRBV11-2
d_gene: TRBD2
CDR3nt: TGTGCCAGCAGCCCCCCGGGGGGAGGGAGTACCTACGAGCAGTACTTC
CDR3aa: CASSPPGGGSTYEQYF

abundance: once
j_gene: TRBJ2-2
v_gene: TRBV4-1
d_gene: TRBD2
CDR3nt: TGCGCCAGCAGCCACCCTGGACTAGCGGGGACCGGGGAGCTGTTTTTT
CDR3aa: CASSHPGLAGTGELFF

abundance: .
j_gene: TRBJ1-1
v_gene: TRBV7-2
d_gene: .
CDR3nt: TGTGCCAGCAGCTTAGTTACGGGGAGTGGGACTGAAGCTTTCTTT
CDR3aa: CASSLVTGSGTEAFF

abundance: .
j_gene: TRBJ2-7
v_gene: TRBV7-2
d_gene: .
CDR3nt: TGTGCCAGCAGCTTAGGACAGAAGACCTACGAGCAGTACTTC
CDR3aa: CASSLGQKTYEQYF

abundance: few
j_gene: TRBJ1-5
v_gene: TRBV6-6
d_gene: .
CDR3nt: TGTGCCAGCTCCCTCCTCCACAGCAGCAATCAGCCCCAGCATTTT
CDR3aa: CASSLLHSSNQPQHF

abundance: .
j_gene: TRBJ2-7
v_gene: TRBV14
d_gene: TRBD2
CDR3nt: TGTGCCAGCAGCCAAGATTGGGCTAGCGGGAGCTACGAGCAGTACTTC
CDR3aa: CASSQDWASGSYEQYF

abundance: .
j_gene: TRBJ1-2
v_gene: TRBV5-1
d_gene: TRBD1
CDR3nt: TGCGCCAGCAGCTTGGACTCAGGGGGGTATGGCTACACCTTC
CDR3aa: CASSLDSGGYGYTF

abundance: .
j_gene: TRBJ2-7
v_gene: TRBV5-1
d_gene: TRBD1
CDR3nt: TGCGCCAGCAGCGCAGGGGGACGGGTTCAAGAGCAGTACTTC
CDR3aa: CASSAGGRVQEQYF

abundance: .
j_gene: TRBJ2-1
v_gene: TRBV29-1
d_gene: .
CDR3nt: TGCAGCGTGGTTTTCGAGATCGATGAGCAGTTCTTC
CDR3aa: CSVVFEIDEQFF